This note documents a single T cell receptor beta chain sequence. This sample is drawn from a study of blood T cell repertoires in COVID-19. Study summary: From the United States, Italy and Spain came samples of acute and convalescent COVID-19. Nucleic acid was either cDNA or gDNA, and it came from T cells, B-cell-depleted T cells, or PBMCs.

Here immunoSEQ multiplex PCR was the method, and the copy in TCRdb shows in-frame clones only, minus some. In the table there are 50,000 to 70,000 clones, roughly three quarters of which are singletons. The sequence was collected from a man aged 60 to 69 with acute or convalescent COVID-19. The sequencing input was peripheral blood.

CDR3 loop: CASSPSGTGRGETQYF. DNA for the CDR3: TGTGCCAGCAGCCCCTCCGGGACAGGGAGGGGAGAGACCCAGTACTTC. The V and J genes are TRBV7-7 and TRBJ2-5, with 9 bases aligning to TRBD1. CDR1 and CDR2 (germline): SSHAT, FNYEAQ (reference sequence). The J segment lost 4 bases and the V segment lost 5 bases, leaving 11 bases of the junction unmatched. There are 16 residues in the CDR3.